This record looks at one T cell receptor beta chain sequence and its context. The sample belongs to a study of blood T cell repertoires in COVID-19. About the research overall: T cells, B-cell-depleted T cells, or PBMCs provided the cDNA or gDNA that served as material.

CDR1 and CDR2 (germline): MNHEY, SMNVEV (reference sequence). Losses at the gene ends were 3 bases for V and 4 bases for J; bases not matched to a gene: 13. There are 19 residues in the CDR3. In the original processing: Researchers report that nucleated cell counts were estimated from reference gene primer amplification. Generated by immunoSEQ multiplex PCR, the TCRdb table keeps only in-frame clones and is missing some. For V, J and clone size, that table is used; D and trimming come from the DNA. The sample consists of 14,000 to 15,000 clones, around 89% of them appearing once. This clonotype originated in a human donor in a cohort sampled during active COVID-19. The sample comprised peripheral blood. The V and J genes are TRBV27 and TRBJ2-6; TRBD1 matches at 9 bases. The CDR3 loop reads CASSFPGQGTSSGANVLTF. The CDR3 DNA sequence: TGTGCCAGCAGTTTCCCGGGACAGGGTACATCGTCAGGGGCCAACGTCCTGACTTTC. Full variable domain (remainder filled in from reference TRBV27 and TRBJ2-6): EAQVTQNPRYLITVTGKKLTVTCSQNMNHEYMSWYRQDPGLGLRQIYYSMNVEVTDKGDVPEGYKVSRKEKRNFPLILESPSPNQTSLYFCASSFPGQGTSSGANVLTFGAGSRLTVL.